These 20 T cell receptor beta chains share one sample of origin, sequenced in a study of blood T cell repertoires in COVID-19 (dated by TCRdb to about 2020). The receptor library was made with the immunoSEQ multiplex PCR assay. The table was pulled from immuneACCESS by TCRdb, which kept in-frame rearrangements only. Such tables lose some clones; where checked, under half of the loss comes from unresolved V genes, and the rest has no known cause. This sample is represented by around 380,000 clones; roughly 86% of them were singletons. 1.3% of the sample comes from the top ten. The sequenced material came from PBMCs or T cells enriched from blood (not recorded which). The receptors derive from a man aged 25 to 40 who had recovered from COVID-19.

This sequence joins TRBV6-1 and TRBJ2-1, with D unresolved. CDR3 length: 16 residues. Germline CDR1 reads MNHNS; CDR2 reads SASEGT. The V end was cut by 2 bases, the J end by 9 bases, with 20 bases between. The CDR3 DNA reads as TGTGCCAGCAGTGAATGGGCGCAGGATCGCCGCAGTGAGCAGTTCTTC. Amino acids: CASSEWAQDRRSEQFF.

The genes are TRBV7-9 and TRBJ1-4; D is unresolved. The CDR3 is made up of 14 amino acids. The V gene lost 1 base and the J gene lost 6 bases, with 9 bases spanning the gap. Germline V gene sequence: CDR1 SEHNR, CDR2 FQNEAQ (reference sequence). Here the CDR3 DNA reads TGTGCCAGCAGCTTAGAACCGAGTTATGAAAAACTGTTTTTT. Amino acids: CASSLEPSYEKLFF. The full variable domain, with the rest looked up from reference TRBV7-9 and TRBJ1-4, is DTGVSQNPRHKITKRGQNVTFRCDPISEHNRLYWYRQTLGQGPEFLTYFQNEAQLEKSRLLSDRFSAERPKGSFSTLEIQRTEQGDSAMYLCASSLEPSYEKLFFGSGTQLSVL.

The chain carries TRBV7-2 and TRBJ2-7; 7 nucleotides align to TRBD1. V was pared by 3 bases and J by 7 bases, with 9 bases of the junction left unmatched. The CDR3 contains 14 residues. Germline-derived CDR1 and CDR2 are SGHTA and FQGNSA. CDR3 sequence (DNA): TGTGCCAGCAGCTTCAGGGGGAGTCTGGGAGAGCAGTACTTC. Its translation: CASSFRGSLGEQYF. Drawing the rest from reference TRBV7-2 and TRBJ2-7, the complete variable domain is GAGVSQSPSNKVTEKGKDVELRCDPISGHTALYWYRQSLGQGLEFLIYFQGNSAPDKSGLPSDRFSAERTGGSVSTLTIQRTQQEDSAVYLCASSFRGSLGEQYFGPGTRLTVT.

The chain recombines TRBV19 with TRBJ1-2, with D uncertain. The CDR3 contains 14 residues. The ends were cut back, 8 bases at V and 2 bases at J, with 15 bases in the middle. Germline assignment: CDR1 LNHDA and CDR2 SQIVND (reference sequence). The CDR3 DNA reads as TGTGCCAGTTCCCAAAGCCCGAAAAACTATGGCTACACCTTC. It yields the protein CASSQSPKNYGYTF.

About this clone: Other DNA sequences in the sample encode the same CDR3. This chain links TRBV18 with TRBJ1-3; the match to TRBD1 covers 9 bases. CDR1 is KGHSH and CDR2 is LQKENI in the germline V gene. The CDR3 is made up of 16 amino acids. V dropped 3 bases and J dropped 1; count of bases not matched to a gene: 4. The CDR3 nucleotides read TGTGCCAGCTCACCGCCGGGACAGGGTTCTGGAAACACCATATATTTT. It yields the protein CASSPPGQGSGNTIYF.

J is TRBJ2-1 and V is TRBV15; 8 bases are shared with TRBD2. The CDR3 is made up of 16 amino acids. Germline assignment: CDR1 LNHNV and CDR2 YYDKDF (reference sequence). V shed 8 bases, J shed 4 bases, and the junction held 13 bases outside the gene matches. The CDR3 coding sequence is TGTGCCACCGGGGGGACCCGGGGGGGCCAGTACAATGAGCAGTTCTTC. The encoded protein is CATGGTRGGQYNEQFF.

This chain uses TRBV3-1 (or the pseudogene TRBV3-2) with TRBJ2-7; 10 bases match TRBD1. This CDR3 region has 16 residues. CDR1 LGHDT and CDR2 YNNKEL come from the germline V gene (reference sequence). The V and J ends lost 4 bases and 2 bases, in that order; junction bases with no gene match: 8. DNA of the CDR3: TGTGCCAGCAGCCGAGGTCGGGACAGGGGTGCCTACGAGCAGTACTTC. It codes for CASSRGRDRGAYEQYF.

The J gene is TRBJ1-2, the V gene TRBV10-3; the match to TRBD1 covers 9 bases. CDR3 length equals 15 residues. From germline, CDR1 is ENHRY and CDR2 SYGVKD. Unmatched junction bases numbered 12, after V lost 4 bases and J lost 9 bases. This chain's CDR3 is CAISGTGGVESSYTF. CDR3 in DNA: TGTGCCATCAGTGGTACAGGGGGCGTTGAATCAAGCTACACCTTC.

J is TRBJ2-7 and V is TRBV5-1; D gene uncertain. V was clipped by 4 bases and J by 3 bases, with 8 bases between them. Looked up from germline, CDR1 is SGHRS and CDR2 is YFSETQ. The CDR3 extends over 12 amino acids. CDR3 in DNA: TGCGCCAGCAGCGGAAACAGCTACGAGCAGTACTTC. This sequence encodes CASSGNSYEQYF.

The chain combines TRBV7-2 with TRBJ1-1; D remains ambiguous. Germline V gene lookup returns CDR1 SGHTA and CDR2 FQGNSA. The CDR3 has 13 residues. V was trimmed by 5 bases and J by 0 bases, leaving 7 bases between them. CDR3 sequence: CASSPLLNTEAFF. The CDR3 DNA reads TGTGCCAGCAGCCCCCTTTTGAACACTGAAGCTTTCTTT.

The chain recombines TRBV15 with TRBJ1-1, with 8 bases matching TRBD1. V dropped 0 bases and J dropped 10; count of bases not matched to a gene: 7. CDR3 length equals 14 residues. The germline V gene has CDR1 LNHNV and CDR2 YYDKDF (reference sequence). The CDR3 sequence: CATSREFQGALAFF. CDR3 in DNA: TGTGCCACCAGCAGAGAGTTTCAGGGGGCTCTAGCTTTCTTT. Full variable domain (outside the CDR3, taken from reference TRBV15 and TRBJ1-1): DAMVIQNPRYQVTQFGKPVTLSCSQTLNHNVMYWYQQKSSQAPKLLFHYYDKDFNNEADTPDNFQSRRPNTSFCFLDIRSPGLGDTAMYLCATSREFQGALAFFGQGTRLTVV.

The chain employs TRBV18 and TRBJ2-7; 9 nucleotides line up with TRBD2. CDR1 and CDR2 (germline): KGHSH, LQKENI. Germline trimming cut 3 bases from V and 4 bases from J; bases unmatched to any gene: 7. The CDR3 is 15 residues long. CDR3 DNA sequence: TGTGCCAGCTCACCGAGCGGGGGGACACTTTACGAGCAGTACTTC. Its protein product is CASSPSGGTLYEQYF.

The gene calls are TRBV2 and TRBJ2-7; possibly TRBD2 for D (5 bases). V was shortened by 5 bases and J by 2 bases, with 7 bases between the two germline ends. CDR1 is SNHLY and CDR2 is FYNNEI in the germline V gene. The CDR3 length is 12 residues. CDR3 in amino acids: CASSHGTYEQYF. DNA for the CDR3: TGTGCCAGCAGTCACGGGACCTACGAGCAGTACTTC.

This clone was seen just once. The chain couples TRBV7-2 to TRBJ2-3; the match to TRBD2 covers 11 bases. The CDR3 loop spans 15 amino acids. The V gene's germline CDR1 is SGHTA and CDR2 FQGNSA. V trimming: 1 base; J trimming: 7 bases; junction bases outside the gene matches: 4. The CDR3 DNA reads TGTGCCAGCAGCTTAGATAGCGGGGGGGCAAATACGCAGTATTTT. The encoded protein is CASSLDSGGANTQYF.

The V gene is TRBV18, the J gene TRBJ1-5; D uncertain. The CDR3 is made up of 14 amino acids. Deletions cut 4 bases from V and 9 bases from J, with 16 bases between. Germline V gene sequence: CDR1 KGHSH, CDR2 LQKENI. The DNA of the CDR3 is TGTGCCAGCTCACTCGACACGGCTGTCGGGCCCCAGCATTTT. Protein sequence: CASSLDTAVGPQHF.

The chain has TRBV18 and TRBJ2-1; tentatively, D is TRBD2 (6 bases). Germline V gives CDR1 KGHSH, CDR2 LQKENI. V was pared by 8 bases and J by 9 bases, with 23 bases between. The CDR3 sequence is 15 residues long. CDR3: CASTAPGTGGVEQFF. The DNA for the CDR3 is TGTGCCAGCACAGCTCCGGGGACTGGAGGCGTTGAGCAGTTCTTC.

This chain links TRBV12-3 or TRBV12-4 with TRBJ1-2; 8 nucleotides align to TRBD1. Unmatched junction bases numbered 4, after V lost 7 bases and J lost 6 bases. The CDR3 runs 12 residues. CDR3 loop: CASTDRGNGYTF. Written as DNA, the CDR3 is TGTGCCAGCACCGACAGGGGAAATGGCTACACCTTC.

The V gene is TRBV9, the J gene TRBJ2-7; TRBD1 matches 7 bases. Germline CDR1 is SGDLS and CDR2 is YYNGEE. The CDR3 spans 15 residues. J gave up 2 bases and V 4 bases, and 9 bases lay outside the gene matches. The CDR3 here is CASSLTGDTTYEQYF. CDR3 bases: TGTGCCAGCAGCCTAACAGGGGACACCACCTACGAGCAGTACTTC.

The rearrangement uses TRBV27 and TRBJ1-6; D remains unclear. Germline values: CDR1 MNHEY, CDR2 SMNVEV (reference sequence). The CDR3 spans 16 residues. Trimming removed 6 bases from V and 0 bases from J, with 12 bases in between. CDR3 region: CASSRGPFSYNSPLHF. CDR3 nucleotides: TGTGCCAGCAGCCGCGGCCCCTTCTCCTATAATTCACCCCTCCACTTT.

This clone was counted a few times. The chain links TRBV5-6 to TRBJ1-1; D unresolved. CDR3 length: 14 amino acids. Trimming removed 1 base at V and 0 bases at J, with 7 bases between. Germline-derived CDR1 and CDR2 are SGHDT and YYEEEE. The CDR3 sequence is CASSLIQMNTEAFF. CDR3 sequence (DNA): TGTGCCAGCAGCTTGATTCAGATGAACACTGAAGCTTTCTTT.